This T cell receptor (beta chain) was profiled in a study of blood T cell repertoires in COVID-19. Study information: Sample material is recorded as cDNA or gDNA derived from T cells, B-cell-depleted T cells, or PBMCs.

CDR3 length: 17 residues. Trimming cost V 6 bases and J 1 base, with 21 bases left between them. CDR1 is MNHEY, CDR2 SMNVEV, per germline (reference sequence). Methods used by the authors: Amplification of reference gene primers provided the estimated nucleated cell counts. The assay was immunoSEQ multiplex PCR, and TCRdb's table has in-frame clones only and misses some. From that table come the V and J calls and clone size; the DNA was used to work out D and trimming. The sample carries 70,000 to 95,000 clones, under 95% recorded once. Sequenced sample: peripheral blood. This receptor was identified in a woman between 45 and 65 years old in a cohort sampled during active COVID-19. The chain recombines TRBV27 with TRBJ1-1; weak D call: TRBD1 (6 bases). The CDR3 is CASSTGTPLVGNTEAFF. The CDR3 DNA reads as TGTGCCAGCAGCACCGGGACACCCCTCGTGGGGAACACTGAAGCTTTCTTT.